This is a list of T cell receptor beta chains from one sample in a study of blood T cell repertoires in COVID-19. The repertoire was sequenced with immunoSEQ multiplex PCR; TCRdb's copy has only in-frame clones and lacks some. The sample records some 150,000 clones, about nine tenths being singletons. Sequencing input: peripheral blood. These receptors were collected from a woman aged 60-70 years with COVID-19, enrolled during active disease. The CDR3 runs from the conserved cysteine through the conserved F or W. D genes are given only for firm matches. A clone size is listed for some rows: how often the clone was seen (once, few, many), or a class if it is expanded.

CDR3	DNA	V	length	D	J	size
CASSPLLGSEPQHF	TGTGCCAGCTCACCACTTCTGGGGAGCGAGCCCCAGCATTTT	TRBV18	14	.	TRBJ1-5	.
CASSQDRNNSPLHF	TGCGCCAGCAGCCAAGACAGGAATAATTCACCCCTCCACTTT	TRBV4-1	14	.	TRBJ1-6	.
CASRREGLSGEQYF	TGTGCCAGCAGACGGGAGGGACTTTCGGGCGAGCAGTACTTC	TRBV13	14	TRBD2	TRBJ2-7	.
CAWSSSGFNEQFF	TGTGCCTGGAGTTCTAGCGGGTTCAATGAGCAGTTCTTC	TRBV30	13	TRBD2	TRBJ2-1	.
CASSSGTGATYEQYF	TGTGCCAGCAGCTCCGGGACAGGAGCAACCTACGAGCAGTACTTC	TRBV7-2	15	TRBD1	TRBJ2-7	.
CSVWTVQEGAFF	TGCAGCGTTTGGACGGTTCAAGAGGGAGCTTTCTTT	TRBV29-1	12	.	TRBJ1-1	.
CASSDMGPLAKNIQYF	TGTGCCAGCAGCGATATGGGGCCCCTAGCCAAAAACATTCAGTACTTC	TRBV25-1	16	.	TRBJ2-4	.
CASSQVGPAGQPQHF	TGCGCCAGCAGCCAAGTAGGACCAGCGGGTCAGCCCCAGCATTTT	TRBV4-3	15	.	TRBJ1-5	.
CASSFLAENTGELFF	TGTGCCAGCAGTTTTCTAGCGGAGAACACCGGGGAGCTGTTTTTT	TRBV28	15	TRBD2	TRBJ2-2	once
CASSPGLGRNEQFF	TGTGCCAGTTCGCCGGGACTAGGGCGAAATGAGCAGTTCTTC	TRBV19	14	TRBD2	TRBJ2-1	.
CSVEGPGGFEQYF	TGCAGCGTTGAAGGACCGGGGGGGTTCGAGCAGTACTTC	TRBV29-1	13	TRBD2	TRBJ2-7	.
CASSSSDRLYEQYF	TGTGCCAGCAGTTCCTCGGACAGACTCTACGAGCAGTACTTC	TRBV27	14	.	TRBJ2-7	once
CASSLAVAGNGETQYF	TGTGCCAGCAGCTTGGCAGTAGCGGGAAATGGAGAGACCCAGTACTTC	TRBV5-5	16	TRBD2	TRBJ2-5	once
CASSLVPYNEQFF	TGTGCCAGCAGTTTAGTCCCATACAATGAGCAGTTCTTC	TRBV12-3/TRBV12-4	13	.	TRBJ2-1	.
CASSLGQGIMQPQHF	TGTGCCAGCAGCCTAGGACAGGGAATAATGCAGCCCCAGCATTTT	TRBV7-2	15	TRBD1	TRBJ1-5	.
CASSGQGRGYTF	TGCGCCAGCAGCGGACAGGGAAGGGGCTACACCTTC	TRBV5-1	12	TRBD1	TRBJ1-2	.
CASSYPQGGEQYF	TGTGCCAGCAGTTACCCGCAGGGTGGCGAGCAGTACTTC	TRBV6-6	13	.	TRBJ2-7	.
CASSLATSGRETQYF	TGCGCCAGCAGCTTGGCGACTAGCGGGAGAGAGACCCAGTACTTC	TRBV5-1	15	TRBD2	TRBJ2-5	once
CAWSVQGQGVEKLFF	TGTGCCTGGAGTGTACAGGGACAGGGAGTTGAAAAACTGTTTTTT	TRBV30	15	TRBD1	TRBJ1-4	once
CASSPAGTGIIGYTF	TGCGCCAGCAGCCCGGCGGGGACAGGGATTATTGGCTACACCTTC	TRBV5-1	15	TRBD1	TRBJ1-2	once
CASSSTQGALGYTF	TGTGCCAGCAGCTCCACCCAGGGGGCGCTTGGCTACACCTTC	TRBV9	14	TRBD1	TRBJ1-2	.
CASSLDPSSYEQYF	TGTGCCAGCAGCTTAGACCCGAGCTCCTACGAGCAGTACTTC	TRBV7-9	14	.	TRBJ2-7	few
CASSYSGTTYEQYF	TGTGCCAGCAGTTACTCCGGGACAACATACGAGCAGTACTTC	TRBV6-2/TRBV6-3	14	.	TRBJ2-7	.
CASSLYSGSAYNEQFF	TGTGCCAGCAGCCTTTATAGCGGGAGCGCGTACAATGAGCAGTTCTTC	TRBV14	16	TRBD2	TRBJ2-1	.
CAISGQGGVQPQHF	TGTGCCATCAGTGGACAGGGAGGCGTTCAGCCCCAGCATTTT	TRBV10-3	14	TRBD1	TRBJ1-5	.
CASSLTSGRYEQYF	TGTGCCAGCAGTTTGACTAGCGGGAGGTACGAGCAGTACTTC	TRBV28	14	TRBD2	TRBJ2-7	.
CASSKRGPEKKNTEAFF	TGTGCCAGCAGCAAAAGAGGGCCAGAAAAAAAGAACACTGAAGCTTTCTTT	TRBV21-1	17	.	TRBJ1-1	once
CSVRLAGSGTGELFF	TGCAGCGTTCGCCTAGCGGGATCAGGCACCGGGGAGCTGTTTTTT	TRBV29-1	15	TRBD2	TRBJ2-2	.
CASSIALTRPFAYEQYF	TGTGCCAGTAGTATAGCCTTGACTAGACCCTTCGCCTACGAGCAGTACTTC	TRBV19	17	.	TRBJ2-7	.
CASLKTGHNYGYTF	TGTGCCAGCTTAAAAACAGGGCATAACTATGGCTACACCTTC	TRBV19	14	.	TRBJ1-2	.
CASSLFGREGTDTQYF	TGTGCCAGCAGCTTGTTCGGGCGGGAGGGCACAGATACGCAGTATTTT	TRBV5-5	16	TRBD2	TRBJ2-3	.
CASSLGQGAYNSPLHF	TGTGCCAGCAGTCTAGGACAGGGAGCATATAATTCACCCCTCCACTTT	TRBV9	16	TRBD1	TRBJ1-6	.
CASSPRTGTNTEAFF	TGTGCCAGCAGCCCTAGGACAGGTACGAACACTGAAGCTTTCTTT	TRBV11-2	15	TRBD1	TRBJ1-1	.
CASSPKGQGREKLFF	TGTGCCAGCTCACCAAAGGGACAGGGAAGAGAAAAACTGTTTTTT	TRBV18	15	TRBD1	TRBJ1-4	few
CAIPGQGDSPLHF	TGTGCCATCCCGGGACAGGGTGATTCACCCCTCCACTTT	TRBV6-5	13	TRBD1	TRBJ1-6	.
CSANPDRYMNTEAFF	TGCAGCGCTAACCCTGACAGGTACATGAACACTGAAGCTTTCTTT	TRBV29-1	15	.	TRBJ1-1	.
CASSQGQGPGNTIYF	TGCGCCAGCAGCCAAGGACAGGGGCCCGGAAACACCATATATTTT	TRBV4-1	15	TRBD1	TRBJ1-3	.
CASSTTGGEGQPQHF	TGTGCCAGCAGCACGACAGGGGGCGAGGGTCAGCCCCAGCATTTT	TRBV7-9	15	TRBD1	TRBJ1-5	.
CATSDGQRRNEKLFF	TGTGCCACCAGTGACGGACAGAGGCGTAATGAAAAACTGTTTTTT	TRBV24-1	15	.	TRBJ1-4	.
CASSLGLDYNEQFF	TGTGCCAGCAGCCTCGGACTGGACTACAATGAGCAGTTCTTC	TRBV5-6	14	.	TRBJ2-1	.
CASSLVLAGDKDGELFF	TGCGCCAGCAGCTTGGTGTTGGCAGGGGATAAGGACGGGGAGCTGTTTTTT	TRBV5-1	17	.	TRBJ2-2	.
CASSEGLAYTDTQYF	TGTGCCAGCAGCGAGGGACTAGCGTACACAGATACGCAGTATTTT	TRBV5-6	15	TRBD2	TRBJ2-3	.
CASSLGTGAIGEKLFF	TGTGCCAGCAGCTTGGGGACAGGGGCTATCGGTGAAAAACTGTTTTTT	TRBV5-8	16	TRBD1	TRBJ1-4	.